This T cell receptor (beta chain) was identified during a study of shared clonotypes between healthy human individuals. Study-wide context: There were three CD4 naive, three CD4 memory, two CD8 naive and one CD8 memory plates per donor. Study-level findings and limits: Naive subsets tended to show greater estimated richness than memory subsets.

Researchers partitioned CD4+ cells into CD45RA+ naive and CD45RA-negative memory subsets. About this clone: Its antigen is not known.

CDR3 length equals 14 residues. Trimming removed 3 bases at V and 0 bases at J, with 9 bases between. Germline V gene sequence: CDR1 KGHSH, CDR2 LQKENI. TCRdb's copy holds only in-frame clones and misses some; the assay was immunoSEQ multiplex PCR. The sample records under 600,000 clones, roughly 97% being singletons. V usage is TRBV18 and J usage is TRBJ2-7; weak D call: TRBD2 (5 bases). The TCR sequence derives from a woman in her twenties or thirties in good health. What was sequenced was naive CD4+ T cells sorted from blood. Subset denoted: CD45RA+ positively selected. CDR3 amino acids: CASSPSRGSYEQYF. Written as DNA, the CDR3 is TGTGCCAGCTCACCTTCCCGGGGCTCCTACGAGCAGTACTTC. Together with reference TRBV18 and TRBJ2-7, the CDR3 gives the full variable domain: NAGVMQNPRHLVRRRGQEARLRCSPMKGHSHVYWYRQLPEEGLKFMVYLQKENIIDESGMPKERFSAEFPKEGPSILRIQQVVRGDSAAYFCASSPSRGSYEQYFGPGTRLTVT.